The 32 T cell receptor beta chains listed next were all sequenced from one sample in a study of Graves' ophthalmopathy and Graves' hyperthyroidism. Beta-chain TCR CDR3 regions were amplified from RNA transcripts. First-round RT-PCR relied on HTBI primers, and a second-round multiplex PCR came next. MiXCR, applied by TCRdb to the multiplex PCR reads, yields one record per CDR3 protein. This sample has 600,000 to 950,000 distinct CDR3 sequences, with roughly 40% found just once. Sequencing was done on a sample of peripheral blood. The origin of the receptors is an adult man with Graves' ophthalmopathy.

This clonotype was seen more than once but under ten times. This rearrangement joins TRBV6-5 to TRBJ2-5, with 7 bases that match TRBD2. The CDR3 runs to 15 residues. The germline V gene encodes CDR1 MNHEY and CDR2 SVGAGI. Trimming at V came to 6 bases and at J to 2 bases, leaving 9 bases not matched to a gene. In DNA, the CDR3 is TGTGCCAGCAGCCTTCGGGGGGAATCACAAGAGACCCAGTACTTC. Its protein product is CASSLRGESQETQYF.

This chain links TRBV14 with TRBJ2-7, with a possible D match to TRBD2 (5 bases). CDR3 size: 17 residues. The germline gives CDR1 SGHDN, CDR2 FVKESK. V lost 0 bases, J lost 0 bases, and 15 bases lay in between. The CDR3 protein is CASSQDLAGVGSYEQYF. The CDR3 bases are TGTGCCAGCAGCCAAGACTTGGCCGGGGTCGGCTCCTACGAGCAGTACTTC.

There are a few counts of this clonotype. The V gene is TRBV9, the J gene TRBJ2-5; D possibly corresponds to TRBD2 (6 bases). Trimming took 0 bases from V and 4 from J, leaving 13 bases between them. The length of the CDR3 is 15 residues. Germline-derived CDR1 and CDR2 are SGDLS and YYNGEE. The CDR3 sequence is CASSVEAGKLETQYF. In DNA form, the CDR3 reads TGTGCCAGCAGCGTAGAGGCGGGAAAGTTAGAGACCCAGTACTTC.

This chain links TRBV7-9 with TRBJ2-7, with a weak D call TRBD1 (6 bases). Germline V gene sequence: CDR1 SEHNR, CDR2 FQNEAQ (reference sequence). The CDR3 length is 14 residues. The V end lost 6 bases, the J end lost 1 base, and 13 bases lay between the germline ends. CDR3 in amino acids: CASSPDRNSYEQYF. CDR3 coding DNA: TGTGCCAGCAGTCCCGACAGGAATTCCTACGAGCAGTACTTC.

This chain joins TRBV7-8 and TRBJ2-2, with D perhaps being TRBD1 or TRBD2 (5 bases each). CDR1 and CDR2 (germline): SGHVS, FQNEAQ. V lost 8 bases to trimming and J lost 3 bases, with 19 bases between them. The CDR3 runs to 16 residues. This CDR3 reads CASLVVGPRDTGELFF. In DNA form, the CDR3 reads TGTGCCAGCTTGGTCGTGGGACCCCGGGACACCGGGGAGCTGTTTTTT.

There are many counts of this clonotype. V gene TRBV24-1 combines with J gene TRBJ2-5, with D maybe TRBD1 (6 bases). Looked up from germline, CDR1 is KGHDR and CDR2 is SFDVKD. The CDR3 has 16 residues. The V end lost 2 bases, the J end lost 5 bases, and 17 bases lay between the germline ends. The CDR3: CATSDWGHRRSETQYF. CDR3 DNA: TGTGCCACCAGTGATTGGGGACACCGACGGTCGGAGACCCAGTACTTC.

This clonotype was counted many times. The chain joins TRBV29-1 to TRBJ2-7; D perhaps matches TRBD2 (6 bases). Germline CDR1 reads SQVTM; CDR2 reads ANQGSEA. V was pared by 4 bases and J by 0 bases, with 10 bases between. The CDR3 extends over 13 amino acids. Here the CDR3 DNA reads TGCAGCGTTGGCGGGGAGAGCTCCTACGAGCAGTACTTC. Translation gives CSVGGESSYEQYF.

With regard to this clonotype: An end of the junction differs from the germline gene, which may be a read error. The chain carries TRBV10-3 and TRBJ1-1; TRBD1 aligns across 7 bases. This CDR3 is built from 14 residues. Germline V gene lookup returns CDR1 ENHRY and CDR2 SYGVKD. The CDR3 DNA is TGTGCCATCAGTTCTACGACAGGGCCAACTGAAGTTTTCTTT. Amino acids: CAISSTTGPTEVFF.

This clonotype was seen repeatedly, ten times or more. At one end, the junction sequence differs from germline, possibly due to a read error. The chain joins TRBV10-3 to TRBJ1-5; D gene unclear. Germline values: CDR1 ENHRY, CDR2 SYGVKD. The CDR3 runs 13 residues. The DNA for the CDR3 is TGTGCCAGCAGTTACGATGCCAGACAGCCCCAGCATTTT. It yields the protein CASSYDARQPQHF.

This clonotype was seen more than once but under ten times. This chain joins TRBV19 and TRBJ1-6; no clear D. Germline lookup yields CDR1 LNHDA and CDR2 SQIVND (reference sequence). The CDR3 has 14 residues. V shed 3 bases and J shed 5 bases, with 8 bases lying between them. CDR3 loop: CASSIDNNNSPLHF. DNA for the CDR3: TGTGCCAGTAGTATTGACAATAATAATTCACCCCTCCACTTT.

V and J are TRBV7-9 and TRBJ2-2; weak D call: TRBD2 (7 bases). The CDR3 sequence is 16 residues long. Trimming took off 5 bases at V and 0 bases at J, with 13 bases between the two ends. The germline V gene encodes CDR1 SEHNR and CDR2 FQNEAQ (reference sequence). The CDR3 spells CASSPRGGANTGELFF. The CDR3 DNA is TGTGCCAGCAGCCCGAGAGGGGGGGCGAACACCGGGGAGCTGTTTTTT.

Comment on this clonotype: The CDR3 does not close with the conserved phenylalanine or tryptophan, likely indicating a read error. The rearrangement links TRBV19 to TRBJ1-1; unclear D gene. Germline loops: CDR1 LNHDA, CDR2 SQIVND (reference sequence). The CDR3 is 13 residues long. With 6 bases removed from V and 6 bases from J, the gap between germline ends came to 14 bases. CDR3 bases: TGTGCCAGTAGGACGGGTGGTCGCTCTGAAGCTTTCTCT. This gives the protein CASRTGGRSEAFS.

This clonotype has more than one count but fewer than ten. The chain carries TRBV10-2 and TRBJ1-4; 9 positions match TRBD1. CDR3 length: 17 residues. Germline V gives CDR1 WSHSY, CDR2 SAAADI. The ends lost 3 bases at V and 12 bases at J; junction bases unmatched: 17. DNA for the CDR3: TGCGCCAGCAGTGAATCGATTAAGACAGGGGGACGGTTGGAACTGTTTTTT. It translates to CASSESIKTGGRLELFF.

CDR3 protein: CASSARGSPDTDTQYF. CDR3 nucleotide sequence: TGTGCCAGCAGTGCCCGGGGCTCCCCGGACACAGATACGCAGTATTTT. This chain connects TRBV12-3 or TRBV12-4 to TRBJ2-3, with D tentatively TRBD1 or TRBD2 (5 bases each). The V end was cut by 5 bases, the J end by 2 bases, with 17 bases between. CDR3 size: 16 residues.

The chain uses TRBV20-1 and TRBJ1-3, with a possible D match to TRBD1 (5 bases). CDR3 length: 13 residues. Germline assignment: CDR1 DFQATT and CDR2 SNEGSKA (reference sequence). Trimming took off 3 bases at V and 4 bases at J, with 10 bases between the two ends. CDR3 nucleotide sequence: TGCAGTGCTAGCCGGCAGGGAGGAAACACCATATATTTT. Amino acids: CSASRQGGNTIYF.

The chain joins TRBV11-2 to TRBJ2-6; a possible D gene is TRBD1 (5 bases). The CDR3 loop spans 17 amino acids. CDR1 and CDR2 (germline): SGHAT, FQNNGV. V lost 4 bases and J 4 bases, leaving 17 bases between the germline ends. Written as DNA, the CDR3 is TGTGCCAGCAGCTCCCAGGGTACGGTGACCGGGGCCAACGTCCTGACTTTC. Encoded protein: CASSSQGTVTGANVLTF.

V and J are TRBV20-1 and TRBJ2-2; D ambiguous. The CDR3 totals 11 residues. The V gene lost 4 bases and the J gene lost 3 bases, with 3 bases spanning the gap. CDR1 and CDR2 from the germline V gene are DFQATT and SNEGSKA (reference sequence). The CDR3 is CSAIYTGELFF. In DNA, the CDR3 is TGCAGTGCTATCTACACCGGGGAGCTGTTTTTT.

The chain is built from TRBV7-9 and TRBJ2-3; 8 bases map to TRBD1. The V and J ends lost 10 bases and 4 bases, in that order; junction bases with no gene match: 7. There are 13 residues in the CDR3. Germline V CDR1 and CDR2: SEHNR, FQNEAQ (reference sequence). CDR3 in DNA: TGTGCCACCAACAGGGGGGTCGCAGATACGCAGTATTTT. Encoded protein: CATNRGVADTQYF.

Note on this clonotype: One base away lies a much larger clone, so this may be a sequencing read error. V gene TRBV20-1 combines with J gene TRBJ2-7; D unresolved. The germline V gene has CDR1 DFQATT and CDR2 SNEGSKA (reference sequence). Trimming took off 3 bases at V and 2 bases at J, with 5 bases between the two ends. There are 11 residues in the CDR3. The CDR3 loop reads CSARTTYEQYF. The CDR3 nucleotides are TGCAGTGCTAGGACAACCTACGAGCAGTACTTC.

About this clonotype itself: No conserved phenylalanine or tryptophan ends this CDR3, so it is likely a read error. This sequence joins TRBV7-2 and TRBJ2-2; D possibly corresponds to TRBD1 (5 bases). Per germline, CDR1 SGHTA and CDR2 FQGNSA. This CDR3 contains 13 residues. The ends were cut back, 0 bases at V and 6 bases at J, with 5 bases in the middle. This CDR3 is CASSLAGAGELFL. CDR3 in DNA: TGTGCCAGCAGCTTAGCAGGGGCCGGGGAGCTGTTTCTT.

This clonotype was observed a single time. V and J are TRBV19 and TRBJ2-5; perhaps TRBD1 as D (6 bases). The CDR3 sequence is 15 residues long. The germline V and J ends were trimmed by 5 bases and 5 bases, with 18 bases remaining between them. Germline V lookup: CDR1 LNHDA, CDR2 SQIVND (reference sequence). In DNA form, the CDR3 reads TGTGCCAGTAGTCCCACAGCAGGGGCTAAGGAGACCCAGTACTTC. Its translation: CASSPTAGAKETQYF.

Remarks on this clonotype: A much larger clone sits a single nucleotide away, making a read error possible. This chain links TRBV19 with TRBJ1-1; D not certain. The CDR3 is 11 residues long. Germline V gene sequence: CDR1 LNHDA, CDR2 SQIVND (reference sequence). V was cut by 8 bases and J by 6 bases, with 10 bases left in between. The CDR3 region is CASGVQAEAFF. The CDR3 coding sequence is TGTGCCAGTGGTGTTCAGGCTGAAGCTTTCTTT.

The chain links TRBV7-9 to TRBJ1-1; 9 bases are shared with TRBD1. Germline values: CDR1 SEHNR, CDR2 FQNEAQ (reference sequence). With 1 base clipped from V and 8 bases from J, the junction kept 2 bases outside the gene matches. The length of the CDR3 is 13 residues. The CDR3 bases are TGTGCCAGCAGCTTAGACGGGACAGGGGAAGCTTTCTTT. Residues: CASSLDGTGEAFF.

The genes are TRBV7-9 and TRBJ2-2, with 12 bases fitting TRBD1. Per the germline V gene, CDR1 is SEHNR and CDR2 is FQNEAQ (reference sequence). V shed 4 bases and J 1 base; nucleotides not matched to a gene: 7. CDR3 size: 18 residues. The CDR3 sequence: CASSSPGQGARNTGELFF. The CDR3 nucleotides are TGTGCCAGCAGCTCTCCGGGACAGGGGGCTCGGAACACCGGGGAGCTGTTTTTT.

This clonotype was detected a few times. The chain joins TRBV6-1 to TRBJ2-7, with 10 bases aligning to TRBD1. The V segment lost 5 bases and the J segment 3 bases; nucleotides outside the gene matches: 7. Per the germline V gene, CDR1 is MNHNS and CDR2 is SASEGT. CDR3 size: 15 residues. The chain's CDR3 is CASSWGTGVGYEQYF. In DNA form, the CDR3 reads TGTGCCAGCAGTTGGGGGACAGGGGTTGGCTACGAGCAGTACTTC.

A word on this clonotype: This may arise from a read error, as a much more abundant clone is one base away. DNA for the CDR3: TGTGCCAGCAGCTTAGGGGGGCTTCAGCCCCAGCATTTT. It yields the protein CASSLGGLQPQHF. This chain uses TRBV11-1 with TRBJ1-5, with D possibly being TRBD1 (6 bases). The CDR3 length is 13 residues. Germline loops: CDR1 SGHAT, CDR2 FQDESV (reference sequence). V lost 1 base to trimming and J lost 6 bases, with 7 bases between them. Complete variable domain (other parts from reference TRBV11-1 and TRBJ1-5): EAEVAQSPRYKITEKSQAVAFWCDPISGHATLYWYRQILGQGPELLVQFQDESVVDDSQLPKDRFSAERLKGVDSTLKIQPAELGDSAMYLCASSLGGLQPQHFGDGTRLSIL.

The rearrangement links TRBV5-4 to TRBJ1-3; D remains ambiguous. The germline gives CDR1 SGHNT, CDR2 YYREEE (reference sequence). The V end lost 2 bases, the J end lost 4 bases, and 10 bases lay between the germline ends. The CDR3 is 14 residues long. CDR3 region: CASSLNSYGNTIYF. CDR3 sequence (DNA): TGTGCCAGCAGCTTAAACAGCTACGGAAACACCATATATTTT. Complete variable domain (other parts from reference TRBV5-4 and TRBJ1-3): ETGVTQSPTHLIKTRGQQVTLRCSSQSGHNTVSWYQQALGQGPQFIFQYYREEENGRGNFPPRFSGLQFPNYSSELNVNALELDDSALYLCASSLNSYGNTIYFGEGSWLTVV.

This clonotype was picked up a small number of times. The chain joins TRBV5-1 to TRBJ2-7; either TRBD1 or TRBD2 may fit D (5 bases each). Deletions cut 1 base from V and 0 bases from J, with 20 bases between. Germline values: CDR1 SGHRS, CDR2 YFSETQ. The CDR3 runs to 18 residues. This CDR3 reads CASSLMATAGLSSYEQYF. DNA for the CDR3: TGCGCCAGCAGCTTGATGGCGACAGCAGGACTGAGCTCCTACGAGCAGTACTTC.

In regard to this clonotype: A junction boundary mismatches the germline segment, possibly from a read error. The chain uses TRBV9 and TRBJ2-5; 7 nucleotides match TRBD2. The CDR3 spans 14 residues. Germline CDR1 reads SGDLS; CDR2 reads YYNGEE. CDR3 residues: CASSVGEGRGTQYF. CDR3 coding DNA: TGTGCCAGCAGTGTAGGGGAGGGGAGGGGAACCCAGTACTTC.

The chain recombines TRBV11-1 with TRBJ1-2; D unresolved. Germline lookup yields CDR1 SGHAT and CDR2 FQDESV (reference sequence). The CDR3 extends over 12 amino acids. V lost 5 bases to trimming and J lost 11 bases, with 15 bases between them. CDR3 amino acids: CASSREQGPYTF. CDR3 in DNA: TGTGCCAGCAGCCGGGAACAAGGCCCTTACACCTTC.

This clonotype was recorded many times. V gene TRBV29-1 combines with J gene TRBJ1-1, with 9 bases identical to TRBD1. V lost 4 bases and J lost 3; bases outside the gene matches: 9. The V gene's germline CDR1 is SQVTM and CDR2 ANQGSEA. The CDR3 is 15 amino acids. The chain's CDR3 is CSVGPYDRGYTEAFF. DNA of the CDR3: TGCAGCGTTGGACCGTACGACAGGGGGTACACTGAAGCTTTCTTT.

This CDR3 is CASSLLQEAEAFF. The DNA of the CDR3 is TGTGCCAGCAGCTTATTACAGGAGGCAGAAGCTTTCTTT. V usage is TRBV7-2 and J usage is TRBJ1-1, with D possibly matching TRBD1 (5 bases). CDR1 and CDR2 (germline): SGHTA, FQGNSA. V shed 2 bases and J shed 8 bases, with 12 bases lying between them. This CDR3 comprises 13 residues.